This T cell receptor (beta chain) was obtained from a study of blood T cell repertoires in COVID-19. Turning to the study itself: Nucleic acid was either cDNA or gDNA, and it came from T cells, B-cell-depleted T cells, or PBMCs.

The data were produced by immunoSEQ multiplex PCR, yet TCRdb's version contains in-frame clones alone and is incomplete. This table holds 190,000 or so clones, more than 80% found once. The study recruited people aged about 18 to 95 years across about two dozen US areas. The CDR3 length is 13 residues. The ends lost 3 bases at V and 4 bases at J; junction bases unmatched: 0. Germline V gene lookup returns CDR1 KGHSY and CDR2 FQNENV. The chain recombines TRBV16 with TRBJ2-5; 9 bases map to TRBD2. Sequencing used PBMCs or T cells enriched from blood (not recorded which). The sequence was collected from a man between 25 and 39 years old who had recovered from COVID-19. The DNA of the CDR3 is TGTGCCAGCAGCCAGACTAGCGGAGAGACCCAGTACTTC. It encodes CASSQTSGETQYF.